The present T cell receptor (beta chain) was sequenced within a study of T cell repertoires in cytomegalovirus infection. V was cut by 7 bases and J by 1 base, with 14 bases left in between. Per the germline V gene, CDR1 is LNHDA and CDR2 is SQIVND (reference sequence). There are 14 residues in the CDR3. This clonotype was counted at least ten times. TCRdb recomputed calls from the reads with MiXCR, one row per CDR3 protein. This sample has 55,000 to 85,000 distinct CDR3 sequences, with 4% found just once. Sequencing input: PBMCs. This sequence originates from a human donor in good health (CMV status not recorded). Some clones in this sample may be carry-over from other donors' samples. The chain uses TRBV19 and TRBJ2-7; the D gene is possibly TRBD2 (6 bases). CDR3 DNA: TGTGCCAGTAAGGGAGGAGCCGGGTCCTACGAGCAGTACTTC. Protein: CASKGGAGSYEQYF.